These T cell receptor beta chains were read from a single sample in a study of blood T cells in healthy people across ages. TCRdb re-called the 5' RACE reads with MiXCR, one entry per CDR3 protein. The table records about 970,000 distinct CDR3 sequences, 51% of them present only once. The sample comprised blood. Every receptor here comes from a woman aged 55-69 years in good health. Both conserved end residues are part of each CDR3.

>TRBJ2-7|TRBV9
CARSQQYF
>TRBJ2-1|TRBV29-1
CSGRGSGSMYNEQFF
>TRBJ1-5|TRBV4-1
CASRTGATDSNQPQHF
>TRBJ2-7|TRBV3-1
CASSKKGSNYEQYF
>TRBJ2-7|TRBV9
CASSGDFLTSEQYF
>TRBJ2-1|TRBV20-1
CSARDLAGGRYNEQFF
>TRBJ1-2|TRBV2
CASSGFQGAPYGYTF
>.|TRBV11-2
CASSPLWGHEQYF
>TRBJ2-7|TRBV20-1
CSASSDSFHSYEQYF
>TRBJ2-3|TRBV29-1
CSALRGSTDTQYF
>TRBJ2-7|TRBV29-1
CSVVLAGVISYEQYF
>TRBJ2-1|TRBV27
CASTLAGGSEQFF
>TRBJ1-5|TRBV4-1
CASSQGVQTYQPQHF
>TRBJ2-1|TRBV5-1
CASSWAGTGGNNEQFF
>TRBJ1-2|TRBV3-1
CASSQGRTPGYGYTF
>TRBJ2-7|TRBV28
CASSLSSPESSYEQYF
>TRBJ2-5|TRBV29-1
CSGFRAWGKETQYF
>TRBJ2-1|TRBV7-8
CASSRGQNFYNEQFF
>.|TRBV15
CATSSGMRETQYF
>TRBJ2-3|TRBV15
CATSREELAGGRTDTQYF
>.|TRBV3-1
CASSQRLGQTPYGQYF
>TRBJ1-2|TRBV20-1
CITKGGAYGYTF